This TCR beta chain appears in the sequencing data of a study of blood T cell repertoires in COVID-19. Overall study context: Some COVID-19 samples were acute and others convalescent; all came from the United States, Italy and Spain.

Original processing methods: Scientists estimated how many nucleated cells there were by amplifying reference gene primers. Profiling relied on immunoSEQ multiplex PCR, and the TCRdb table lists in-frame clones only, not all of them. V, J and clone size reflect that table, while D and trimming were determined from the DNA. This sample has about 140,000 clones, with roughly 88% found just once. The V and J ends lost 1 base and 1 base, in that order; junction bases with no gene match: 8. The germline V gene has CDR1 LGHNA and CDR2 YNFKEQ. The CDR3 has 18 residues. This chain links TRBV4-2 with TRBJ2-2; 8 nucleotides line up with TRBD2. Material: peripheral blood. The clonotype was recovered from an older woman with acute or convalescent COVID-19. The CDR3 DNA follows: TGTGCCAGCAGCCAAGCTATTCGAGCGGGGGAGAACACCGGGGAGCTGTTTTTT. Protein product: CASSQAIRAGENTGELFF.